The 2 T cell receptor beta chains given below trace back to one sample, sequenced in a study of cytomegalovirus exposure and HLA in healthy donors (dated by TCRdb to the late 2010s). The library was generated by the immunoSEQ multiplex PCR assay. For the multiplex PCR, a mixture combining 60 forward primers for TCR Vbeta segments and 13 reverse primers for TCR Jbeta segments was used. TCRdb provides this immuneACCESS table in a form limited to in-frame rearrangements. Some clones are lacking; in checked studies, under half of them reflect an unresolved V gene, and why the rest are absent is not known. A total of some 110,000 clones appear in this sample, 60% to 80% of them only once. The top ten constitute roughly 16% of the sample. Sequencing was performed on PBMCs. The receptors were sampled from a man aged 45-65 years in good health and CMV-seropositive.

The CDR3 loop reads CASSVSGTGSSYNEQFF. CDR3 bases: TGTGCCAGCAGCGTAAGCGGGACGGGTAGCTCCTACAATGAGCAGTTCTTC. This rearrangement joins TRBV9 to TRBJ2-1, with 7 bases that match TRBD2. The CDR3 sequence is 17 residues long. Germline values: CDR1 SGDLS, CDR2 YYNGEE. The J segment lost 0 bases and the V segment lost 1 base, leaving 7 bases of the junction unmatched.

The chain uses TRBV5-4 and TRBJ1-2; 8 bases map to TRBD1. CDR3 length: 16 residues. Germline trimming cut 1 base from V and 6 bases from J; bases unmatched to any gene: 11. Germline V lookup: CDR1 SGHNT, CDR2 YYREEE (reference sequence). CDR3 residues: CASSLFYSAGGNGYTF. The DNA of the CDR3 is TGTGCCAGCAGCTTGTTTTATTCCGCAGGGGGCAATGGCTACACCTTC.